This TCR beta chain was captured by sequencing in a study of follicular helper T cells after annual influenza vaccination. Study as a whole: Some donors were sampled over the 2013-2014, 2014-2015 and 2015-2016 vaccinations.

Germline CDR1 and CDR2: SEHNR and FQNEAQ (reference sequence). The V end lost 5 bases, the J end lost 5 bases, and 15 bases lay between the germline ends. The CDR3 contains 14 residues. Study conclusions and caveats: Recurrent ICOS+CD38+ cTfh clonotypes included tetramer and AIM influenza-specific ones.

The data were produced by immunoSEQ multiplex PCR, yet TCRdb's version contains in-frame clones alone and is incomplete. The top ten clones hold approximately 0.25% of a sample with some 15,000 clones, almost 85% of them seen once. The time point here: 2014-2015 season, pre-vaccination. Subjects lived in the community and lacked influenza vaccine within the prior 6 months. To note about this clone: As yet, its antigen is unknown.

This receptor was obtained from an adult who received the influenza vaccine. V gene TRBV7-9 combines with J gene TRBJ1-1; D is possibly TRBD1 (5 bases). This material consisted of CXCR5- memory CD4+ T cells sorted from blood, taken on the day of influenza vaccination. The CDR3 reads CASSQDRGRTEAFF. The CDR3 DNA follows: TGTGCCAGCAGCCAAGATAGGGGAAGGACTGAAGCTTTCTTT.